This passage covers 5 T cell receptor beta chains from one sample sequenced in a study of response to subunit inactivated influenza vaccine. TCRdb independently ran MiXCR on the RT-PCR reads; one entry per CDR3 protein. The profile shows hundreds of thousands of distinct CDR3 sequences, more than 15% of them singletons. The source was PBMCs from blood, collected 11 to 12 days after vaccination. These receptors were collected from a man aged 50-60 years who received an inactivated influenza vaccine.

V gene TRBV6-1 combines with J gene TRBJ1-6; D is ambiguous. Germline lookup yields CDR1 MNHNS and CDR2 SASEGT. The CDR3 runs to 13 residues. Between the trimmed V and J ends, which lost 7 bases and 4 bases, there was a span of 8 bases. CDR3 coding DNA: TGTGCCAGCACCGGGCAGTATAATTCACCCCTCCACTTT. It specifies CASTGQYNSPLHF.

V gene TRBV6-2 or TRBV6-3 combines with J gene TRBJ2-3; D is ambiguous. The CDR3 is 15 amino acids. V lost 6 bases and J lost 7, with 20 bases in between. Germline V gene lookup returns CDR1 MNHEY and CDR2 SVGEGT. CDR3 amino acids: CASSQDGVSRNTQYF. In nucleotides, the CDR3 is TGTGCCAGCAGCCAGGATGGGGTTAGCCGAAATACGCAGTATTTT.

J is TRBJ2-5 and V is TRBV6-1; 9 nucleotides line up with TRBD1. The CDR3 runs to 16 residues. Germline-derived CDR1 and CDR2 are MNHNS and SASEGT. J gave up 5 bases and V 5 bases, and 12 bases lay outside the gene matches. In nucleotides, the CDR3 is TGTGCCAGCAGTCGCGTACAGGGGGCCGGTTGGGAGACCCAGTACTTC. Translation gives CASSRVQGAGWETQYF.

In this sample, this clonotype turned up a few times. The rearrangement links TRBV12-3 or TRBV12-4 to TRBJ1-4; possibly TRBD1 for D (6 bases). The CDR3 has 13 residues. Trimming stripped 5 bases from V and 8 bases from J, with 12 bases between. The CDR3 coding sequence is TGTGCCAGCAGTAGGGGGTTGGGCGAAAAACTGTTTTTT. Its translation is CASSRGLGEKLFF.

This rearrangement joins TRBV3-1 to TRBJ2-5; 9 nucleotides align to TRBD2. Looked up from germline, CDR1 is LGHDT and CDR2 is YNNKEL (reference sequence). The V and J ends lost 8 bases and 4 bases, in that order; junction bases with no gene match: 8. The CDR3 length is 14 residues. CDR3 sequence (DNA): TGTGCCAGCGGGACTAGCCGCGGACCAGAGACCCAGTACTTC. It translates to CASGTSRGPETQYF.